These T cell receptor beta chains were read from a single sample in a study of vaccination effects on CD4 cells after COVID-19. For these receptors, no antigen is known. Generated by immunoSEQ multiplex PCR, the TCRdb table keeps only in-frame clones and is missing some. The sample holds tens of thousands of clones; about 65% are singletons and the top ten take 4.2%. Sequencing used CD4+ T cells from PBMCs cultured without peptide, obtained before COVID-19 vaccination. These receptors came from a human donor who received a COVID-19 vaccine. Both conserved end residues are part of each CDR3. The D gene is left open where the match is weak. Only some rows state a clone size, as once, few, many or a class for expanded clones.

d_call: TRBD1; v_call: TRBV27; clone_size: few; j_call: TRBJ1-2; cdr3_aa: CASSRQGAGGYTF; cdr3_nt: TGTGCCAGCAGTAGACAGGGGGCGGGCGGCTACACCTTC
d_call: TRBD1; v_call: TRBV29-1; clone_size: NA; j_call: TRBJ2-7; cdr3_aa: CSARTTDRVHEQYF; cdr3_nt: TGCAGCGCCAGAACAACAGACAGGGTCCACGAGCAGTACTTC
d_call: TRBD1; v_call: TRBV6-9; clone_size: NA; j_call: TRBJ2-7; cdr3_aa: CRRKHRDRVYEQYF; cdr3_nt: TGTAGGAGGAAGCACCGGGACAGGGTCTACGAGCAGTACTTC
d_call: NA; v_call: TRBV29-1; clone_size: NA; j_call: TRBJ1-2; cdr3_aa: CSVERNGYTF; cdr3_nt: TGCAGCGTTGAAAGAAATGGCTACACCTTC
d_call: NA; v_call: TRBV6-1; clone_size: NA; j_call: TRBJ1-3; cdr3_aa: CASSELYRGSGNTIYF; cdr3_nt: TGTGCCAGCAGTGAACTTTACCGGGGCTCTGGAAACACCATATATTTT
d_call: NA; v_call: TRBV6-4; clone_size: NA; j_call: TRBJ1-5; cdr3_aa: CASSESSYSNQPQHF; cdr3_nt: TGTGCCAGCAGTGAATCTAGTTATAGCAATCAGCCCCAGCATTTT
d_call: NA; v_call: TRBV20-1; clone_size: few; j_call: TRBJ1-2; cdr3_aa: CSASFQGLAYGYTF; cdr3_nt: TGCAGTGCTAGTTTTCAGGGTTTAGCCTATGGCTACACCTTC
d_call: NA; v_call: TRBV20-1; clone_size: NA; j_call: TRBJ2-1; cdr3_aa: CSAGPIREQFF; cdr3_nt: TGCAGTGCAGGACCTATCCGGGAGCAGTTCTTC
d_call: TRBD1; v_call: TRBV6-5; clone_size: NA; j_call: TRBJ2-5; cdr3_aa: CASRTTGGLEAQYF; cdr3_nt: TGTGCCAGCAGGACGACAGGGGGCTTAGAGGCCCAGTACTTC
d_call: NA; v_call: TRBV4-2; clone_size: few; j_call: TRBJ2-3; cdr3_aa: CASRQTTGQGQYF; cdr3_nt: TGTGCCAGCAGGCAAACTACGGGTCAGGGGCAGTATTTT
d_call: NA; v_call: TRBV6-1; clone_size: NA; j_call: TRBJ2-3; cdr3_aa: CASSEGFGGTADTQYF; cdr3_nt: TGTGCCAGCAGTGAAGGGTTCGGAGGGACCGCAGATACGCAGTATTTT
d_call: NA; v_call: TRBV5-1; clone_size: few; j_call: TRBJ1-6; cdr3_aa: CASSLGARRNSPLHF; cdr3_nt: TGCGCCAGCAGCTTGGGAGCGCGACGGAATTCACCCCTCCACTTT
d_call: NA; v_call: TRBV5-1; clone_size: few; j_call: TRBJ2-7; cdr3_aa: CASSRDSYEQYF; cdr3_nt: TGCGCCAGCAGCAGGGATTCCTACGAGCAGTACTTC
d_call: TRBD1; v_call: TRBV15; clone_size: NA; j_call: TRBJ2-1; cdr3_aa: CATSRDTGALFF; cdr3_nt: TGTGCCACCAGCAGAGATACAGGGGCCCTATTCTTC
d_call: NA; v_call: TRBV2; clone_size: NA; j_call: TRBJ2-3; cdr3_aa: CASNPLLDPATDTQYF; cdr3_nt: TGTGCCAGCAACCCCTTACTAGACCCAGCCACAGATACGCAGTATTTT
d_call: TRBD1; v_call: TRBV6-2/TRBV6-3; clone_size: NA; j_call: TRBJ1-5; cdr3_aa: CASSKGGGNQPQHF; cdr3_nt: TGTGCCAGCAGTAAAGGGGGCGGCAATCAGCCCCAGCATTTT
d_call: NA; v_call: TRBV15; clone_size: once; j_call: TRBJ2-5; cdr3_aa: CATSRDLGGETQYF; cdr3_nt: TGTGCCACCAGCAGAGATTTGGGGGGAGAGACCCAGTACTTC
d_call: TRBD1; v_call: TRBV24-1; clone_size: NA; j_call: TRBJ2-2; cdr3_aa: CATSDPPGQGAGTGELFF; cdr3_nt: TGTGCCACCAGTGATCCGCCGGGACAGGGGGCGGGTACCGGGGAGCTGTTTTTT